Below are 28 T cell receptor beta chains sequenced from a single sample in a study of blood T cell repertoires in COVID-19 (dated by TCRdb to the early 2020s). The library was obtained by the immunoSEQ multiplex PCR assay. This is the immuneACCESS table as TCRdb keeps it, with only in-frame sequences that have V and J called. A part of the clones is gone; compared with another copy, unresolved V genes explain less than half, and the rest is unexplained. This sample lists under 350,000 clones; 80% to 90% were detected once. Together, the top ten hold 4% to 5.5% of the sample. Sequencing was carried out using PBMCs or T cells enriched from blood (not recorded which). The origin of the receptors is a woman aged 40 to 50 with acute COVID-19.

This clone appeared a single time. The sample carries other DNA sequences with the same CDR3. J is TRBJ2-7 and V is TRBV4-3; TRBD1 matches 7 bases. CDR3 length: 15 amino acids. Trimming cost V 0 bases and J 4 bases; bases outside gene matches: 6. Germline-derived CDR1 and CDR2 are LGHNA and YSLEER. DNA for the CDR3: TGCGCCAGCAGCCAAGATGGGGGACAGCAATACGAGCAGTACTTC. The encoded protein is CASSQDGGQQYEQYF.

CDR3 region: CASSPQTGGSTEAFF. The CDR3 region has the DNA TGTGCCAGCAGCCCCCAAACAGGGGGCAGCACTGAAGCTTTCTTT. The chain combines TRBV7-8 with TRBJ1-1, with 9 bases identical to TRBD1. Germline CDR1 SGHVS, CDR2 FQNEAQ. The CDR3 has 15 residues. With 5 bases clipped from V and 4 bases from J, the junction kept 8 bases outside the gene matches.

The chain couples TRBV2 to TRBJ2-4; 11 bases map to TRBD2. Germline-derived CDR1 and CDR2 are SNHLY and FYNNEI. The CDR3 has 15 amino acids. Unmatched junction bases numbered 7, after V lost 3 bases and J lost 9 bases. The CDR3: CASSEVASGRSIQYF. CDR3 coding DNA: TGTGCCAGCAGTGAGGTGGCTAGCGGGAGGAGCATTCAGTACTTC.

The chain links TRBV27 to TRBJ2-7, with 10 bases matching TRBD1. Germline CDR1 and CDR2: MNHEY and SMNVEV (reference sequence). CDR3 length equals 14 residues. Trimming removed 5 bases from V and 6 bases from J; junction bases left unmatched: 7. The CDR3 loop reads CASSPETGGGEQYF. The CDR3 coding sequence is TGTGCCAGCAGTCCCGAGACAGGGGGCGGCGAGCAGTACTTC.

The chain is built from TRBV21-1 and TRBJ2-5; the DNA was not compared with TRBD2, the D call given in the table. TRBV21-1 is termed a pseudogene. CDR3 size: 12 residues. The CDR3 DNA follows: TGTGCCAGCAGCAGTGAGGGAGCGACCCAGTACTTC. Amino acids: CASSSEGATQYF.

The gene calls are TRBV3-1 (or the pseudogene TRBV3-2) and TRBJ1-1; D is unclear. Germline CDR1 and CDR2: LGHDT and YNNKEL (reference sequence). The germline V and J ends were trimmed by 2 bases and 1 base, with 5 bases remaining between them. This CDR3 has 13 amino acids. CDR3 loop: CASSQRQNTEAFF. CDR3 bases: TGTGCCAGCAGCCAACGACAGAACACTGAAGCTTTCTTT.

A few counts support this clone. V is TRBV6-5 and J is TRBJ1-2; 11 bases align to TRBD1. The CDR3 loop spans 14 amino acids. V was clipped by 10 bases and J by 7 bases; unmatched bases: 11. CDR1 and CDR2 (germline): MNHEY, SVGAGI. The CDR3 DNA reads as TGTGCCATCGCCCGGACAGGGGGCTTCGGTGGCTACACCTTC. Encoded protein: CAIARTGGFGGYTF.

The J gene is TRBJ2-7, the V gene TRBV20-1, with 10 bases that match TRBD2. This CDR3 region has 14 residues. Per the germline V gene, CDR1 is DFQATT and CDR2 is SNEGSKA (reference sequence). The ends lost 3 bases at V and 2 bases at J; junction bases unmatched: 4. The CDR3 sequence is CSASYSGRAYEQYF. The CDR3 DNA follows: TGCAGTGCTAGTTACAGCGGGAGGGCCTACGAGCAGTACTTC.

The chain employs TRBV2 and TRBJ2-7; 10 bases align to TRBD1. The junction had 7 bases not matched to a gene; V was cut back by 7 bases and J by 1 base. This CDR3 comprises 15 residues. The germline V gene encodes CDR1 SNHLY and CDR2 FYNNEI. CDR3 amino acids: CASNPRGQGSYEQYF. The CDR3 DNA reads as TGTGCCAGCAACCCTCGGGGACAGGGGTCCTACGAGCAGTACTTC.

The rearrangement links TRBV7-6 to TRBJ2-1; possibly TRBD2 for D (8 bases). Trimming took off 2 bases at V and 5 bases at J, with 22 bases between the two ends. The CDR3 extends over 18 amino acids. Per germline, CDR1 SGHVS and CDR2 FNYEAQ. CDR3 coding DNA: TGTGCCAGCAGCTTACGGGCGGGGGGACAGAGTACTAACAATGAGCAGTTCTTC. This sequence encodes CASSLRAGGQSTNNEQFF.

The chain is built from TRBV19 and TRBJ2-5; 10 bases match TRBD2. The trim removed 4 bases at V and 5 bases at J, leaving 4 bases unmatched. The CDR3 is 14 residues long. Germline CDR1 reads LNHDA; CDR2 reads SQIVND (reference sequence). CDR3 region: CASSKAGGRETQYF. In DNA form, the CDR3 reads TGTGCCAGTAGTAAAGCGGGAGGGAGGGAGACCCAGTACTTC.

The genes are TRBV18 and TRBJ2-7; 7 positions agree with TRBD2. This CDR3 comprises 14 residues. The J segment lost 5 bases and the V segment lost 4 bases, leaving 8 bases of the junction unmatched. Germline V lookup: CDR1 KGHSH, CDR2 LQKENI. This CDR3 reads CASSRGEGPDEQYF. In DNA, the CDR3 is TGTGCCAGCTCACGGGGGGAGGGGCCGGACGAGCAGTACTTC.

The V call is TRBV5-1, the J call TRBJ1-2; maybe TRBD1 (6 bases). Germline loops: CDR1 SGHRS, CDR2 YFSETQ. V was trimmed by 4 bases and J by 2 bases, leaving 12 bases between them. The CDR3 covers 14 residues. This CDR3 reads CASSPRTENYGYTF. Here the CDR3 DNA reads TGCGCCAGCAGCCCCAGGACAGAAAACTATGGCTACACCTTC. Using reference TRBV5-1 and TRBJ1-2 for the parts outside the CDR3, the full variable domain is KAGVTQTPRYLIKTRGQQVTLSCSPISGHRSVSWYQQTPGQGLQFLFEYFSETQRNKGNFPGRFSGRQFSNSRSEMNVSTLELGDSALYLCASSPRTENYGYTFGSGTRLTVV.

The chain has TRBV28 and TRBJ2-7; 7 bases match TRBD1. The germline gives CDR1 MDHEN, CDR2 SYDVKM. This CDR3 spans 13 amino acids. With 6 bases clipped from V and 2 bases from J, the junction kept 4 bases outside the gene matches. The CDR3 region is CASRTGNTYEQYF. DNA of the CDR3: TGTGCCAGCAGGACAGGGAACACCTACGAGCAGTACTTC.

V and J are TRBV10-3 and TRBJ2-7; no reliable D call. Trimming left V 1 base short and J 2 bases short, with 12 bases between. This CDR3 is built from 15 residues. Germline V lookup: CDR1 ENHRY, CDR2 SYGVKD. As DNA, the CDR3 is TGTGCCATCAGTGAGTTGAAGAGTCCCCCCTACGAGCAGTACTTC. It is translated as CAISELKSPPYEQYF.

The chain recombines TRBV18 with TRBJ2-7, with D hard to call. This CDR3 is built from 12 residues. The V and J ends lost 5 bases and 0 bases respectively, with 5 bases between them. Germline loops: CDR1 KGHSH, CDR2 LQKENI. CDR3 protein: CASSSNSYEQYF. Here the CDR3 DNA reads TGTGCCAGCTCATCCAACTCCTACGAGCAGTACTTC.

The rearrangement joins TRBV5-5 to TRBJ1-5, with 8 bases matching TRBD1. Unmatched junction bases numbered 12, after V lost 1 base and J lost 9 bases. The germline gives CDR1 SGHKS, CDR2 YYEKEE (reference sequence). The CDR3 covers 16 residues. DNA for the CDR3: TGTGCCAGCAGCTTGCAAGGACAGGGTCAGGTTGCGCCCCAGCATTTT. Encoded protein: CASSLQGQGQVAPQHF.

V is TRBV6-5 and J is TRBJ1-1; TRBD1 matches at 8 bases. In germline, CDR1 is MNHEY, CDR2 SVGAGI. The CDR3 has 14 amino acids. After removal of 5 bases from V and 1 base from J, the junction contained 3 bases not matched to a gene. CDR3 bases: TGTGCCAGCAGTAAGGACAGGGAGAACACTGAAGCTTTCTTT. Its protein product is CASSKDRENTEAFF.

The chain combines TRBV5-5 with TRBJ2-7, with 8 bases that match TRBD1. Germline assignment: CDR1 SGHKS and CDR2 YYEKEE (reference sequence). J gave up 3 bases and V 2 bases, and 4 bases lay outside the gene matches. The CDR3 runs to 14 residues. The CDR3 sequence: CASSFLQGVYEQYF. DNA for the CDR3: TGTGCCAGCAGCTTCTTACAGGGGGTCTACGAGCAGTACTTC.

The V and J genes are TRBV2 and TRBJ2-3; weak D call: TRBD2 (5 bases). This CDR3 region has 16 residues. In germline, CDR1 is SNHLY, CDR2 FYNNEI. V shed 6 bases and J shed 0 bases, with 16 bases lying between them. CDR3 nucleotide sequence: TGTGCCAGCAGCCTGTTAAGCGGTCCTAGCACAGATACGCAGTATTTT. Residues: CASSLLSGPSTDTQYF.

The chain carries TRBV2 and TRBJ1-2; tentative D call: TRBD1 (6 bases). Germline V CDR1 and CDR2: SNHLY, FYNNEI. V lost 4 bases, J lost 8 bases, and 17 bases lay in between. The CDR3 extends over 14 amino acids. The CDR3 sequence is CASSGAGRGEGYTF. The CDR3 DNA sequence: TGTGCCAGCAGTGGGGCCGGCAGGGGAGAGGGCTACACCTTC.

The chain carries TRBV28 and TRBJ2-1, with D perhaps matching TRBD2 (5 bases). Between the trimmed V and J ends, which lost 7 bases and 4 bases, there was a span of 20 bases. The germline V gene encodes CDR1 MDHEN and CDR2 SYDVKM. The CDR3 is made up of 16 amino acids. This CDR3 reads CASTSGGSNFYNEQFF. CDR3 nucleotide sequence: TGTGCCAGCACCTCCGGTGGGAGTAACTTTTACAATGAGCAGTTCTTC.

This sequence joins TRBV11-2 and TRBJ1-2; TRBD1 might be the D (5 bases). Per the germline V gene, CDR1 is SGHAT and CDR2 is FQNNGV. The CDR3 spans 15 residues. Deletions cut 5 bases from V and 5 bases from J, with 18 bases between. The CDR3 nucleotides are TGTGCCAGCAGCGCCTCGGGGGGGTTCAGTTATGGCTACACCTTC. It specifies CASSASGGFSYGYTF.

The gene calls are TRBV4-2 and TRBJ2-7; 7 positions match TRBD2. CDR3 length: 16 amino acids. V lost 6 bases to trimming and J lost 4 bases; unmatched junction nucleotides: 15. Germline CDR1 LGHNA, CDR2 YNFKEQ. In nucleotides, the CDR3 is TGTGCCAGCAGACAGACACCCGGCGGACTAGGGTACGAGCAGTACTTC. Its protein is CASRQTPGGLGYEQYF.

The rearrangement links TRBV19 to TRBJ2-5; D may be TRBD2 (6 bases). The germline CDR1 and CDR2 sequences are LNHDA and SQIVND (reference sequence). This CDR3 is built from 18 residues. V was clipped by 3 bases and J by 3 bases, with 23 bases between them. Here the CDR3 reads CASSMSGRAREVEETQYF. CDR3 nucleotides: TGTGCCAGTAGTATGAGCGGACGGGCTAGGGAGGTTGAAGAGACCCAGTACTTC.

The genes are TRBV29-1 and TRBJ1-5; D possibly corresponds to TRBD1 (6 bases). Germline CDR1 SQVTM, CDR2 ANQGSEA. Trimming took off 4 bases at V and 4 bases at J, with 17 bases between the two ends. This CDR3 contains 15 residues. CDR3 loop: CSVGDTKSPNQPQHF. CDR3 coding DNA: TGCAGCGTTGGGGACACTAAAAGCCCTAATCAGCCCCAGCATTTT.

V usage is TRBV7-9 and J usage is TRBJ2-1, with 14 bases that match TRBD2. Germline lookup yields CDR1 SEHNR and CDR2 FQNEAQ (reference sequence). V gave up 5 bases and J gave up 6 bases; unmatched junction bases: 3. The CDR3 consists of 15 residues. CDR3 in DNA: TGTGCCAGCAGCCCCGGGACTAGCGGGGGCAATGAGCAGTTCTTC. Encoded protein: CASSPGTSGGNEQFF. The variable domain in full, with the rest retrieved from reference TRBV7-9 and TRBJ2-1, is DTGVSQNPRHKITKRGQNVTFRCDPISEHNRLYWYRQTLGQGPEFLTYFQNEAQLEKSRLLSDRFSAERPKGSFSTLEIQRTEQGDSAMYLCASSPGTSGGNEQFFGPGTRLTVL.

The V and J genes are TRBV27 and TRBJ1-5; D is ambiguous. The CDR3 runs to 15 residues. Trimming pared 5 bases from V and 7 bases from J, leaving 18 bases between. Germline V gene sequence: CDR1 MNHEY, CDR2 SMNVEV (reference sequence). The CDR3 DNA sequence: TGTGCCAGCAGTCTCGGCGGGGTCGGACGCCAGCCCCAGCATTTT. Encoded protein: CASSLGGVGRQPQHF.